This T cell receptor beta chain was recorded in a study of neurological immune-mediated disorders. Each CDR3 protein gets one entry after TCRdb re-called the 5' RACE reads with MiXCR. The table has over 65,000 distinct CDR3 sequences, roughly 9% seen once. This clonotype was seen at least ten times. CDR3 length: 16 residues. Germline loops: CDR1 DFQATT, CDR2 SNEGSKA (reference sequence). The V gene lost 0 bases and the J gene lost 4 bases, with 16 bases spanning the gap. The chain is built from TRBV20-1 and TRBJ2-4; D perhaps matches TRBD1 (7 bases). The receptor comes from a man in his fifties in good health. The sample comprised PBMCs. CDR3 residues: CSAREGGGARKNIQYF. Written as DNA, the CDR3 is TGCAGTGCTAGAGAAGGGGGCGGGGCAAGGAAAAACATTCAGTACTTC.